This TCR beta chain emerged from a study of blood T cell repertoires in COVID-19. CDR3 length: 15 amino acids. Looked up from germline, CDR1 is MNHEY and CDR2 is SVGAGI. J lost 3 bases, V lost 4 bases, and 5 bases had no gene match. Only one count was recorded for this clone. Profiling relied on immunoSEQ multiplex PCR, and the TCRdb table lists in-frame clones only, not all of them. The profile shows hundreds of thousands of clones, more than 85% of them singletons. The sample consisted of PBMCs or T cells enriched from blood (not recorded which). The V call is TRBV6-5, the J call TRBJ2-1; 8 positions agree with TRBD1. The source is a woman aged 55-70 years who had recovered from COVID-19. This CDR3 is CASSLTGAHYNEQFF. The CDR3 DNA reads as TGTGCCAGCAGTTTGACAGGGGCTCACTACAATGAGCAGTTCTTC.